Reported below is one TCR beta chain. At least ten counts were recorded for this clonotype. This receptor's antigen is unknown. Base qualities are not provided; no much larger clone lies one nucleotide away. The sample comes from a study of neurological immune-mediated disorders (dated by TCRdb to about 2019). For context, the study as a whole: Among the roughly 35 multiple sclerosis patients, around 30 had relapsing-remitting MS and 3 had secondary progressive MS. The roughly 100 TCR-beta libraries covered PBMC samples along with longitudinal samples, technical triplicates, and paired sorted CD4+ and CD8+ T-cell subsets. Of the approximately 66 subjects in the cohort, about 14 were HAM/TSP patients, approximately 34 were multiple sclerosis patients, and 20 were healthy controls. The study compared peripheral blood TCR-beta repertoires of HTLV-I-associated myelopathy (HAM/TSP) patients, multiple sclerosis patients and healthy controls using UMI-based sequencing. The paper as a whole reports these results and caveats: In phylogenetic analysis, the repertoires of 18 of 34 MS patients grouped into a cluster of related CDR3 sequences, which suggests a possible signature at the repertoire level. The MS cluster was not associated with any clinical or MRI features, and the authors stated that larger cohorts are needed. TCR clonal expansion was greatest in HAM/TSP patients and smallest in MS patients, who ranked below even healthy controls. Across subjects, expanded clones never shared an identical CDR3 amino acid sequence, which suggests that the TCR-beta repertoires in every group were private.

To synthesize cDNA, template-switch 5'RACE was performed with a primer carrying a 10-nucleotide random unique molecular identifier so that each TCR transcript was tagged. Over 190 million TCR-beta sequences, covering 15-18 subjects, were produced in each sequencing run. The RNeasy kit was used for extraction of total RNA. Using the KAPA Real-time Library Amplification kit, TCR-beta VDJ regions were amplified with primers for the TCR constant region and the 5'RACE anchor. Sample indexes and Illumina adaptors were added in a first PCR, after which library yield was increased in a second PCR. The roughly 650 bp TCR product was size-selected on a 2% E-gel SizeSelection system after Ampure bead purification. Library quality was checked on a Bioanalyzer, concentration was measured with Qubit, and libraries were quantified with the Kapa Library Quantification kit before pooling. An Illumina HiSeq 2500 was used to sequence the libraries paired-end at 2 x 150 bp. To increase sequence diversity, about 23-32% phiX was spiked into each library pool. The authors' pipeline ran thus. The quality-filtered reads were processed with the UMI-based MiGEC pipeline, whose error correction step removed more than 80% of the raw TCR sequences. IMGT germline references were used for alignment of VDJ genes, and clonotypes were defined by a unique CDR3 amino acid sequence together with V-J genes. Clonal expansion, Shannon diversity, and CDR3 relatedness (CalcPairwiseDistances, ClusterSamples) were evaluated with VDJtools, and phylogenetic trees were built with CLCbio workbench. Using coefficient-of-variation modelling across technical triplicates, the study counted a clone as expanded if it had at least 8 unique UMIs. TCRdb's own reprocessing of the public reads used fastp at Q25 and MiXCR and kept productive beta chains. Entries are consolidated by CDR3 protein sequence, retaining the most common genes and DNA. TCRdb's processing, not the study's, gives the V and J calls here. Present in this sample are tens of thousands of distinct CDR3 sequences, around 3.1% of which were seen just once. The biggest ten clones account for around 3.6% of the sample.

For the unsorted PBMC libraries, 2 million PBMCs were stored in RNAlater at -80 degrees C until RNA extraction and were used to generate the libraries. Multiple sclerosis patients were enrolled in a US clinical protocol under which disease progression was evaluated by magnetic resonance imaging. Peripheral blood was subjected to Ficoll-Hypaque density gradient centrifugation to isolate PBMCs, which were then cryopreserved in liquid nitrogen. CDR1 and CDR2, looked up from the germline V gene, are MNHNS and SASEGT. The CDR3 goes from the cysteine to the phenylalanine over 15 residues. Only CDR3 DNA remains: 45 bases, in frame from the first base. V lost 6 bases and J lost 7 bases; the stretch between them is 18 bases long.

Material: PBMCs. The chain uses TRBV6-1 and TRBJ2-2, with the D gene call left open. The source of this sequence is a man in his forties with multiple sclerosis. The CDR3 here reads CASRMASGSSGELFF. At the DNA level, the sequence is TGTGCCAGCAGAATGGCGTCGGGCTCCAGCGGGGAGCTGTTTTTT.